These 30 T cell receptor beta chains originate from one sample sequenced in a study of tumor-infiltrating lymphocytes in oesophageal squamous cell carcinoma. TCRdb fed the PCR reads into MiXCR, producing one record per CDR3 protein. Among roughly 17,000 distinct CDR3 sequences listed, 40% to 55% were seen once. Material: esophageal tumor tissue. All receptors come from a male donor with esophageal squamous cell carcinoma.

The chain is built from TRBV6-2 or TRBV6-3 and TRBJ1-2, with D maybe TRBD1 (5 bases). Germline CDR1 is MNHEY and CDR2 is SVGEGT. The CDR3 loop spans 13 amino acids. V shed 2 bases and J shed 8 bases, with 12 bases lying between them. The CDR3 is CASSYDSVGGYTF. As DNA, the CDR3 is TGTGCCAGCAGTTACGACAGCGTGGGCGGCTACACCTTC.

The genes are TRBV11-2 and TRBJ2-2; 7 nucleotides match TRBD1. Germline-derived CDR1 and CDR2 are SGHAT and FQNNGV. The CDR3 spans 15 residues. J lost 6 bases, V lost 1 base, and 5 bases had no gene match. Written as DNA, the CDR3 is TGTGCCAGCAGCTTAGGACAGGGTCGCGCCGGGGAGCTGTTTTTT. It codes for CASSLGQGRAGELFF.

DNA of the CDR3: TGTGCCAGCAGCCCCGACAGCACAGATACGCAGTATTTT. It specifies CASSPDSTDTQYF. The J gene is TRBJ2-3, the V gene TRBV4-2; D unresolved. Trimming stripped 4 bases from V and 0 bases from J, with 5 bases between. Looked up from germline, CDR1 is LGHNA and CDR2 is YNFKEQ. CDR3 length: 13 residues.

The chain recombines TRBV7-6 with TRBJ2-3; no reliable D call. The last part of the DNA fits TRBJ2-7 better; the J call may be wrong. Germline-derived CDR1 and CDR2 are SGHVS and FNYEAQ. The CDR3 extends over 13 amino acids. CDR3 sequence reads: CASSLVPGYEQYF. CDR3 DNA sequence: TGTGCCAGCAGCTTAGTTCCGGGCTACGAGCAGTACTTC.

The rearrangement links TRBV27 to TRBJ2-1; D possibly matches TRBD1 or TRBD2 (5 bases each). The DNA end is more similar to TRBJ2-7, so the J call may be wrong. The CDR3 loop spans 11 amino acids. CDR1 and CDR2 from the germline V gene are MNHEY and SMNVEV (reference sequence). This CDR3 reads CAEGLSYEQYF. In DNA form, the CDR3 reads TGTGCAGAGGGGCTTTCCTACGAGCAGTACTTC.

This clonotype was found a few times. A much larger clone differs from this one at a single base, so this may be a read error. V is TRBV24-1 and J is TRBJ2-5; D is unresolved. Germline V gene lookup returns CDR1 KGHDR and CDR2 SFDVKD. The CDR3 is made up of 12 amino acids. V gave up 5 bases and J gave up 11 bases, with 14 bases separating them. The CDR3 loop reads CATSGPYNEQYF. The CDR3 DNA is TGTGCCACCAGTGGGCCCTACAATGAGCAGTACTTC.

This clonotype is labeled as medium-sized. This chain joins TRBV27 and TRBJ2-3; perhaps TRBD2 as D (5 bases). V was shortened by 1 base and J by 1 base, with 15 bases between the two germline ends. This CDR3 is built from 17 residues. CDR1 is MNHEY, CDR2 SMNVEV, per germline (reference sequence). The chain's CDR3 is CASSLYPTGFGTDTQYF. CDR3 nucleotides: TGTGCCAGCAGTTTATACCCCACGGGATTTGGCACAGATACGCAGTATTTT.

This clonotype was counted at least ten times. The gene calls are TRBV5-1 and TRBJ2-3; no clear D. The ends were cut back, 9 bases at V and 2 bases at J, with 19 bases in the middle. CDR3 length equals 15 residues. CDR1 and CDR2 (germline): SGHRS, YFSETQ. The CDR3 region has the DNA TGCGCCACCCGTTTGGGCACGATCGTCACAGATACGCAGTATTTT. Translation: CATRLGTIVTDTQYF.

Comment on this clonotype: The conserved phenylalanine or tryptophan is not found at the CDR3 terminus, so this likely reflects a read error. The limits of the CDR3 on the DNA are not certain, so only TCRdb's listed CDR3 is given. CDR3 sequence reads: CVTRRASGRGGNEQFFGP. This chain connects TRBV7-9 to TRBJ1-6. Germline-derived CDR1 and CDR2 are SEHNR and FQNEAQ (reference sequence). Both ends counted, the CDR3 spans 18 residues.

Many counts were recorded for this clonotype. CDR3: CASSTGDGANVLTF. The CDR3 DNA follows: TGTGCCAGTAGTACAGGGGATGGGGCCAACGTCCTGACTTTC. This chain links TRBV19 with TRBJ2-6; D possibly corresponds to TRBD1 (6 bases). The V end was cut by 4 bases, the J end by 3 bases, with 7 bases between. This CDR3 is built from 14 residues. From germline, CDR1 is LNHDA and CDR2 SQIVND (reference sequence).

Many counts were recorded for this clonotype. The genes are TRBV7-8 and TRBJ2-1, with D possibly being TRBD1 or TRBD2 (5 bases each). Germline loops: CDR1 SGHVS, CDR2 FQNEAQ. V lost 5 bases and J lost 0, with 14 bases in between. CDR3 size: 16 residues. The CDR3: CASSRDGQSSYNEQFF. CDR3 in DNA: TGTGCCAGCAGCCGGGACGGTCAGAGCTCCTACAATGAGCAGTTCTTC.

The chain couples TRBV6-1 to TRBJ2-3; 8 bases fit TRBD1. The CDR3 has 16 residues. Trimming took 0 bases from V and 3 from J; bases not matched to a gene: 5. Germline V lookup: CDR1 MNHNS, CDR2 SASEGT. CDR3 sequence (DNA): TGTGCCAGCAGTGAAGCGATAACAGGGGGGACAGATACGCAGTATTTT. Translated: CASSEAITGGTDTQYF.

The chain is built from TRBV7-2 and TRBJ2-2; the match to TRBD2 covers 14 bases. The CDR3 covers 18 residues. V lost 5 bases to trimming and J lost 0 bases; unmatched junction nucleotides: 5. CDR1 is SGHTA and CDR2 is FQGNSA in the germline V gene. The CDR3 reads CASSRTSGGPANTGELFF. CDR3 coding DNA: TGTGCCAGCAGCCGGACTAGCGGGGGGCCCGCGAACACCGGGGAGCTGTTTTTT.

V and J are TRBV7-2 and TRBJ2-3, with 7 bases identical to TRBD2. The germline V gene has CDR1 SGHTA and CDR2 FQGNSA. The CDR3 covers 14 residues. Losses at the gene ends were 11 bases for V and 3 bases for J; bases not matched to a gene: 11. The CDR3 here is CASGGRPTTDTQYF. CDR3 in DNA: TGTGCCTCCGGGGGGAGACCCACAACAGATACGCAGTATTTT. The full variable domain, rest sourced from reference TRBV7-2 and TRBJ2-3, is GAGVSQSPSNKVTEKGKDVELRCDPISGHTALYWYRQSLGQGLEFLIYFQGNSAPDKSGLPSDRFSAERTGGSVSTLTIQRTQQEDSAVYLCASGGRPTTDTQYFGPGTRLTVL.

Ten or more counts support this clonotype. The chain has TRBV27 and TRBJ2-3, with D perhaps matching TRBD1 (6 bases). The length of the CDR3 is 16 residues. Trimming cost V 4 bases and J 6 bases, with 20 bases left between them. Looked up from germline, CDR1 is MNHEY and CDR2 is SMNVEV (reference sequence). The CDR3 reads CASSSYRDHSVDTQYF. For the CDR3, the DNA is TGTGCCAGCAGTTCCTACAGGGATCATAGTGTGGATACGCAGTATTTT.

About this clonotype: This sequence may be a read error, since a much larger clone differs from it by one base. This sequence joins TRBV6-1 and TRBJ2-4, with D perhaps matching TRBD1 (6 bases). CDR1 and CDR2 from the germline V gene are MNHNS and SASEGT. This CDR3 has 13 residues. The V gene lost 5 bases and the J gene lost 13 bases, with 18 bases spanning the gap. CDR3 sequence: CASSYRVDNEQYF. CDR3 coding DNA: TGTGCCAGCAGTTACAGGGTCGACAATGAGCAGTACTTC.

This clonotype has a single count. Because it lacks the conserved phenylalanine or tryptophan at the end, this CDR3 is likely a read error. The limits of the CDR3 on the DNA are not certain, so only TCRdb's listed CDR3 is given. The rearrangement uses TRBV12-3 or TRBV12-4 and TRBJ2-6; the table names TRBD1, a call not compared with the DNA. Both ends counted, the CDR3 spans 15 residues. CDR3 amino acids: CASTRGQLQPQFFGA.

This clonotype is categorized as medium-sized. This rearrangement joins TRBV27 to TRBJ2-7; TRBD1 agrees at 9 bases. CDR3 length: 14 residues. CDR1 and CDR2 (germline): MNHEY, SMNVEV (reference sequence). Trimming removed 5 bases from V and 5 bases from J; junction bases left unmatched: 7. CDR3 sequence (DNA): TGTGCCAGCAGTGCCGGACAGGGGACCCACGAGCAGTACTTC. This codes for CASSAGQGTHEQYF.

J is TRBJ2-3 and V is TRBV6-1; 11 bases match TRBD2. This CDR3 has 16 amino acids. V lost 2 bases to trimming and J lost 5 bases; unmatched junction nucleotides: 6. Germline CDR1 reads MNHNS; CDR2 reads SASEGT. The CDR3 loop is CASSELAGGVEDTQYF. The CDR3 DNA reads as TGTGCCAGCAGTGAATTAGCGGGAGGGGTGGAAGATACGCAGTATTTT.

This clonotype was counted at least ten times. Written as DNA, the CDR3 is TGTGCCAGCAGCTTTTTCACAGGGGACTATGGCTACACCTTC. It yields the protein CASSFFTGDYGYTF. V and J are TRBV7-9 and TRBJ1-2; 7 nucleotides align to TRBD1. CDR1 is SEHNR and CDR2 is FQNEAQ in the germline V gene (reference sequence). The CDR3 is 14 residues long. The V and J ends lost 3 bases and 3 bases, in that order; junction bases with no gene match: 4.

The DNA for the CDR3 is TGTGCCAGCAGTAAAGCTAGGCAAGAGACCCAGTACTTC. Translating it yields CASSKARQETQYF. J is TRBJ2-5 and V is TRBV12-3 or TRBV12-4, with no clear D. Between the trimmed V and J ends, which lost 5 bases and 2 bases, there was a span of 9 bases. The CDR3 is 13 amino acids.

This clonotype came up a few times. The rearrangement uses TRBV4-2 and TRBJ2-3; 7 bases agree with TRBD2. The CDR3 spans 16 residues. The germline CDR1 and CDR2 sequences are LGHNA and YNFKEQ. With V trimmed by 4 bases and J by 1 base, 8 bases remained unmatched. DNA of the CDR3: TGTGCCAGCAGCCCCACTAGCGTTTGGGGCACAGATACGCAGTATTTT. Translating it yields CASSPTSVWGTDTQYF.

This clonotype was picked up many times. This CDR3 is CASSARQGGSTDTQYF. Written as DNA, the CDR3 is TGTGCCAGCAGCGCTCGACAGGGTGGGAGCACAGATACGCAGTATTTT. V is TRBV7-2 and J is TRBJ2-3; 7 bases line up with TRBD1. Germline-derived CDR1 and CDR2 are SGHTA and FQGNSA. The CDR3 runs 16 residues. Losses at the gene ends were 5 bases for V and 0 bases for J; bases not matched to a gene: 8.

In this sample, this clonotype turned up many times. DNA for the CDR3: TGTGCCAGCAGGGGAACAGGGGGCGAGCAGTACTTC. Protein sequence: CASRGTGGEQYF. J is TRBJ2-7 and V is TRBV28; TRBD1 aligns across 8 bases. The CDR3 has 12 amino acids. From germline, CDR1 is MDHEN and CDR2 SYDVKM. The V gene end was trimmed by 6 bases and the J gene end by 6 bases; junction bases not matched to a gene: 4.

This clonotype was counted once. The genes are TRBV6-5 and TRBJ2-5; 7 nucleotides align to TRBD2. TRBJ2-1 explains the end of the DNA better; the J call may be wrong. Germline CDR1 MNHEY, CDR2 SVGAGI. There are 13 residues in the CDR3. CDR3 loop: CASSTTGGNEQFF. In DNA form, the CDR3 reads TGTGCCAGCAGCACGACGGGGGGCAATGAGCAGTTCTTC.

The CDR3 bases are TGTGCCAGCAGCTCCACAGGGGTAGGGGAGCAGTACTTC. Protein product: CASSSTGVGEQYF. The chain has TRBV7-4 and TRBJ2-4, with 7 nucleotides matching TRBD1. Germline CDR1 SGHVT, CDR2 SQSDAQ. The V segment lost 4 bases and the J segment 13 bases; nucleotides outside the gene matches: 10. This CDR3 is 13 amino acids long.

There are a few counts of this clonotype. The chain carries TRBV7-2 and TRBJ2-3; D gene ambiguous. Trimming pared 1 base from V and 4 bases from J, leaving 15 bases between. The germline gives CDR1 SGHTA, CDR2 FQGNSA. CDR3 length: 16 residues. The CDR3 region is CASSLELGVGADTQYF. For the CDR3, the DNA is TGTGCCAGCAGCTTAGAGCTGGGTGTAGGCGCAGATACGCAGTATTTT. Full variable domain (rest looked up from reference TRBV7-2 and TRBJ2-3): GAGVSQSPSNKVTEKGKDVELRCDPISGHTALYWYRQSLGQGLEFLIYFQGNSAPDKSGLPSDRFSAERTGGSVSTLTIQRTQQEDSAVYLCASSLELGVGADTQYFGPGTRLTVL.

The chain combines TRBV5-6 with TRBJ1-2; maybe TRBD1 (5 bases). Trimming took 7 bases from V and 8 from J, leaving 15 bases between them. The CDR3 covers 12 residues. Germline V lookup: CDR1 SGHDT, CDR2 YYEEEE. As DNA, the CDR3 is TGTGCCAGCGCCCGGCAGGGACGGGGCTACACCTTC. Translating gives CASARQGRGYTF.

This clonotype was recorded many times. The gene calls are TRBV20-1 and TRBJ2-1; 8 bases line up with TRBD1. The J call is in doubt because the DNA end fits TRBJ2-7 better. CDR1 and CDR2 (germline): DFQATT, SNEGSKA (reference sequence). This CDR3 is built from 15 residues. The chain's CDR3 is CSARLAGQGIGEQYF. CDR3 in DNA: TGCAGTGCTAGACTTGCCGGACAGGGTATCGGCGAGCAGTACTTC.

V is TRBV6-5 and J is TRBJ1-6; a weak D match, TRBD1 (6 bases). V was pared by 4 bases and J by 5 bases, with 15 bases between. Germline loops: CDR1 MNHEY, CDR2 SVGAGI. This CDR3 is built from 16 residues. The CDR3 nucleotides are TGTGCCAGCAGTTTGGGGGATCACAGGGATAATTCACCCCTCCACTTT. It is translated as CASSLGDHRDNSPLHF.